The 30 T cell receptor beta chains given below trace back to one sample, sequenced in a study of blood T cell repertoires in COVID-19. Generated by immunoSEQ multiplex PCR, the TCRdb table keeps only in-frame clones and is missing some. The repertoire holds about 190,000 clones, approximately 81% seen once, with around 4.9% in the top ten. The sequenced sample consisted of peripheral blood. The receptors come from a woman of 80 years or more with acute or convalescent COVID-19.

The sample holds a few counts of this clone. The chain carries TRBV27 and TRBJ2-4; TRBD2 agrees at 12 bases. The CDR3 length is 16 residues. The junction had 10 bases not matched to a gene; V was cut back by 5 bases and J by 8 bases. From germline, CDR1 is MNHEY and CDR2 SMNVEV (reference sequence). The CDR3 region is CASSTVLAGGTDIQYF. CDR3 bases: TGTGCCAGCAGTACGGTACTAGCGGGAGGTACAGACATTCAGTACTTC.

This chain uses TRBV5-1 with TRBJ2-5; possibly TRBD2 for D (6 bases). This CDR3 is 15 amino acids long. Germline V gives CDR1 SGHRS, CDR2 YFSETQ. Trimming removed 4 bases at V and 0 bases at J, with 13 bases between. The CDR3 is CASSRGLGNQETQYF. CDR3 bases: TGCGCCAGCAGCCGGGGACTCGGAAACCAAGAGACCCAGTACTTC.

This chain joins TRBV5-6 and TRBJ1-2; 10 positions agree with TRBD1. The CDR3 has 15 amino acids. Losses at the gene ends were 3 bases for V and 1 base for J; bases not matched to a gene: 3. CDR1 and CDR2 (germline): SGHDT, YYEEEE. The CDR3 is CASSSRDRGNYGYTF. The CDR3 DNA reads TGTGCCAGCAGCTCCCGGGACAGGGGTAACTATGGCTACACCTTC.

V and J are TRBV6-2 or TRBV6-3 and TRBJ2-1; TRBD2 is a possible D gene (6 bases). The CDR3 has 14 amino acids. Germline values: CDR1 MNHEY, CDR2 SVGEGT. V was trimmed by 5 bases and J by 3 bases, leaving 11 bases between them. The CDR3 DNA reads TGTGCCAGCAGTCTCAGCGGGTACTACAATGAGCAGTTCTTC. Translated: CASSLSGYYNEQFF.

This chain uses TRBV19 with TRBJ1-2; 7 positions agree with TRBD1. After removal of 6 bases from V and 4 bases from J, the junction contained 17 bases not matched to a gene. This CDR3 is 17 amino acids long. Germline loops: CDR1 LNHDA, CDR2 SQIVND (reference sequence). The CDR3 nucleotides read TGTGCCAGTAGCAACGAACGATTAGGGGGCCGGGGCTATGGCTACACCTTC. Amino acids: CASSNERLGGRGYGYTF.

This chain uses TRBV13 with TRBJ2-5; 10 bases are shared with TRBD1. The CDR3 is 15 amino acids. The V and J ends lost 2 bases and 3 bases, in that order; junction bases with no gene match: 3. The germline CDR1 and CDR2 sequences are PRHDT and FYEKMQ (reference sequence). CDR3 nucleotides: TGTGCCAGCAGCTTAATGGGGACAGGGGAAGAGACCCAGTACTTC. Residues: CASSLMGTGEETQYF.

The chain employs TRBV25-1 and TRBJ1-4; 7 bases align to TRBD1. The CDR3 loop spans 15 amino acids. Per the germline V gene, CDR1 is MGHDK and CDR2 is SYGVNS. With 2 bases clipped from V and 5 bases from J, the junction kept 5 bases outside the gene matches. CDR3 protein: CASSERDRSNEKLFF. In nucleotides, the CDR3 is TGTGCCAGCAGTGAACGGGACAGATCAAATGAAAAACTGTTTTTT.

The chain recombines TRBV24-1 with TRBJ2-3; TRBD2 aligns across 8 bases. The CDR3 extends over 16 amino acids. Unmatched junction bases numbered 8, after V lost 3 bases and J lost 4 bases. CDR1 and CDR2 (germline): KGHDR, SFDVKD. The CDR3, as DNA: TGTGCCACCAGTGATCCGAAGCCGGGAGGGGCAGATACGCAGTATTTT. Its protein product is CATSDPKPGGADTQYF.

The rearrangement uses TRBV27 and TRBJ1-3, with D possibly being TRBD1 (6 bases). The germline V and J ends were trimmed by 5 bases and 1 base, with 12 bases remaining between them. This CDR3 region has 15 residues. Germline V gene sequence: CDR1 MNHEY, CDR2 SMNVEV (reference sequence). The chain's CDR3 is CASSKGGGSGNTIYF. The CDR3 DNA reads TGTGCCAGCAGTAAAGGGGGGGGTTCTGGAAACACCATATATTTT.

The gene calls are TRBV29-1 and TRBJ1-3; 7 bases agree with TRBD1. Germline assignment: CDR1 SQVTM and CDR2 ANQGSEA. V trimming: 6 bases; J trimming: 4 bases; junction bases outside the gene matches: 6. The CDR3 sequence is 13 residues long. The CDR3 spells CSVRTGGGNTIYF. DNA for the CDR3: TGCAGCGTGCGGACAGGTGGAGGAAACACCATATATTTT.

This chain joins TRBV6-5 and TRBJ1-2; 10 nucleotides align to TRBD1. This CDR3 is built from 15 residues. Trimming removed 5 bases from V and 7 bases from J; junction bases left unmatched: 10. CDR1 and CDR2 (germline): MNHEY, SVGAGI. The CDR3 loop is CASSTRDRGRSGYTF. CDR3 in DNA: TGTGCCAGCAGTACTAGGGACAGGGGTCGTTCTGGCTACACCTTC.

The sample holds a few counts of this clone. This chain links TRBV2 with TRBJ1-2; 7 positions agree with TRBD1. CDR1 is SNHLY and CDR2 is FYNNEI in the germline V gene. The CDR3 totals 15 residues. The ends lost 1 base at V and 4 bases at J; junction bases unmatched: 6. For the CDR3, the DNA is TGTGCCAGCAGTGAAGAGTGGGACAGCTCCTATGGCTACACCTTC. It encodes CASSEEWDSSYGYTF.

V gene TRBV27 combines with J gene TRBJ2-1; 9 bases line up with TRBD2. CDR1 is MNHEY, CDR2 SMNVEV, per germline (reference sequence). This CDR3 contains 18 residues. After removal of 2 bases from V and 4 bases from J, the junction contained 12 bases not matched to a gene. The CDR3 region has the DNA TGTGCCAGCAGTTTAGGAGGAGGTAGAGGACTAGCGTACAATGAGCAGTTCTTC. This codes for CASSLGGGRGLAYNEQFF.

CDR3 sequence (DNA): TGCGCCAGTGCAGGACAGGACCCCCAAGAGACCCAGTACTTC. It specifies CASAGQDPQETQYF. The chain combines TRBV5-1 with TRBJ2-5; 7 nucleotides align to TRBD1. Germline CDR1 is SGHRS and CDR2 is YFSETQ. The length of the CDR3 is 14 residues. The V segment lost 8 bases and the J segment 1 base; nucleotides outside the gene matches: 8.

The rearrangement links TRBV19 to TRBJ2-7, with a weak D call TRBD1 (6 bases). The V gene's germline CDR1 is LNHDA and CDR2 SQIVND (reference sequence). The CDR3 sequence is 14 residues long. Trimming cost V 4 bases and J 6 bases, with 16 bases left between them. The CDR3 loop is CASSTERQAGEQYF. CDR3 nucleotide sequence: TGTGCCAGTAGTACCGAAAGACAGGCTGGCGAGCAGTACTTC.

The CDR3 nucleotides read TGTGCCAGCAGCCCTCTGGGACTAGCCGACGCCTCCAATGAGCAGTTCTTC. Protein sequence: CASSPLGLADASNEQFF. This chain uses TRBV14 with TRBJ2-1, with 9 bases fitting TRBD2. The V gene end was trimmed by 4 bases and the J gene end by 6 bases; junction bases not matched to a gene: 13. This CDR3 has 17 amino acids. The germline CDR1 and CDR2 sequences are SGHDN and FVKESK.

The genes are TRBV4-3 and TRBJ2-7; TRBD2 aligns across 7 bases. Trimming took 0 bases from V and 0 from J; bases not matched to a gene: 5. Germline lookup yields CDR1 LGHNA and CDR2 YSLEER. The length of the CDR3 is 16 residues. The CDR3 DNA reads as TGCGCCAGCAGCCAAGAGTGGGGAGGGAACTCCTACGAGCAGTACTTC. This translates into CASSQEWGGNSYEQYF.

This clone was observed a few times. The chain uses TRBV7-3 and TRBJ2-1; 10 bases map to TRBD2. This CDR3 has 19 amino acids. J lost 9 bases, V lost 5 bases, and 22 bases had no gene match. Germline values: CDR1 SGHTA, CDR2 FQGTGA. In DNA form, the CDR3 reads TGTGCCAGCAGCCCGCTCGCCGCTTTGGGAGCGGGAGGGCCAGGTGAGCAGTTCTTC. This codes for CASSPLAALGAGGPGEQFF.

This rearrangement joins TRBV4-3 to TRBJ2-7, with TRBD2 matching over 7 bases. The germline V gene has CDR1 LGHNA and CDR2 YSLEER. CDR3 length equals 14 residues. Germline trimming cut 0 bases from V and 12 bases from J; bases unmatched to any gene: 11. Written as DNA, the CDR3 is TGCGCCAGCAGCCAAGATAGGCTAGCGGCCCCTCGGTACTTC. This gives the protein CASSQDRLAAPRYF.

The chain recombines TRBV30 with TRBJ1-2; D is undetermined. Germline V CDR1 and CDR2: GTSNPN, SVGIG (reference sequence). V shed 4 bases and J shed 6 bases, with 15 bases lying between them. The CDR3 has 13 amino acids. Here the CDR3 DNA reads TGTGCCTGGACCTTGGACGGGGAGGATGGCTACACCTTC. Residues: CAWTLDGEDGYTF.

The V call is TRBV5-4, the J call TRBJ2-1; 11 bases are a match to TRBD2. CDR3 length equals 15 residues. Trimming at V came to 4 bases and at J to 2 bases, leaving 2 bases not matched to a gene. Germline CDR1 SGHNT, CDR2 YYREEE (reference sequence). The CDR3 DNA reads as TGTGCCAGCAGCGAGGGACTAGCGGCCTACAATGAGCAGTTCTTC. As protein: CASSEGLAAYNEQFF.

The CDR3 protein is CASSPRTSGSPSYEQYF. DNA for the CDR3: TGTGCCAGCAGCCCCCGGACTAGCGGATCTCCCTCCTACGAGCAGTACTTC. The chain employs TRBV13 and TRBJ2-7, with 10 bases matching TRBD2. The CDR3 length is 17 residues. Germline V CDR1 and CDR2: PRHDT, FYEKMQ (reference sequence). V shed 5 bases, J shed 0 bases, and the junction held 10 bases outside the gene matches.

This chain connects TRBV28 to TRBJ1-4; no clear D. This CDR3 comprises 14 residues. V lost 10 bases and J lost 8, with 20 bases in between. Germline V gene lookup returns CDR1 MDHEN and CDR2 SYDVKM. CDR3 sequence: CATARVSVGEKLFF. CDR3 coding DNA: TGTGCCACCGCACGAGTATCGGTGGGCGAAAAACTGTTTTTT.

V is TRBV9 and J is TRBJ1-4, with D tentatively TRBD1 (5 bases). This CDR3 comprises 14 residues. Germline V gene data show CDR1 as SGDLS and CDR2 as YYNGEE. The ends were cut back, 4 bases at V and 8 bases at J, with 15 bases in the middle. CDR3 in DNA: TGTGCCAGCAGCCCCGGGGGGGGGAAAGAAAAACTGTTTTTT. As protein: CASSPGGGKEKLFF. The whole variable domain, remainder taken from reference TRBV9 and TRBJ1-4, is DSGVTQTPKHLITATGQRVTLRCSPRSGDLSVYWYQQSLDQGLQFLIQYYNGEERAKGNILERFSAQQFPDLHSELNLSSLELGDSALYFCASSPGGGKEKLFFGSGTQLSVL.

The chain's CDR3 is CSVSPTGGAMGYGYTF. CDR3 DNA sequence: TGCAGCGTTAGTCCGACAGGGGGCGCGATGGGCTATGGCTACACCTTC. The chain is built from TRBV29-1 and TRBJ1-2, with 10 bases aligning to TRBD1. There are 16 residues in the CDR3. Trimming at V came to 5 bases and at J to 4 bases, leaving 13 bases not matched to a gene. The V gene's germline CDR1 is SQVTM and CDR2 ANQGSEA. Full variable domain (missing parts from reference TRBV29-1 and TRBJ1-2): SAVISQKPSRDICQRGTSLTIQCQVDSQVTMMFWYRQQPGQSLTLIATANQGSEATYESGFVIDKFPISRPNLTFSTLTVSNMSPEDSSIYLCSVSPTGGAMGYGYTFGSGTRLTVV.

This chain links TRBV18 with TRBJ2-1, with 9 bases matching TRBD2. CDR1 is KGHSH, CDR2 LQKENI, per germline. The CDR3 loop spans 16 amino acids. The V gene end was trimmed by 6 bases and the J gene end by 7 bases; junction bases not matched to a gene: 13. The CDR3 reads CASSDEPGLAKNEQFF. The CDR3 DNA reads TGTGCCAGCTCCGACGAACCGGGACTAGCAAAAAATGAGCAGTTCTTC.

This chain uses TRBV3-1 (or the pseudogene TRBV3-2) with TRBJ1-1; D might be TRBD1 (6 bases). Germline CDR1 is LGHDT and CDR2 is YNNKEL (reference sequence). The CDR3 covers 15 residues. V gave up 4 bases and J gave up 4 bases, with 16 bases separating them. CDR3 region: CASSPRGGLGTEAFF. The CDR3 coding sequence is TGTGCCAGCAGCCCCCGGGGGGGGCTCGGCACTGAAGCTTTCTTT.

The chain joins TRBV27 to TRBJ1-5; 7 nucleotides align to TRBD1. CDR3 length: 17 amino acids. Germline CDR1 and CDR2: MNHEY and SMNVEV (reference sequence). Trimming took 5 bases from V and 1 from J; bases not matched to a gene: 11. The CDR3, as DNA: TGTGCCAGCAGTCCCCCAGACAGGGACGGCAGCAATCAGCCCCAGCATTTT. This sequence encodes CASSPPDRDGSNQPQHF.

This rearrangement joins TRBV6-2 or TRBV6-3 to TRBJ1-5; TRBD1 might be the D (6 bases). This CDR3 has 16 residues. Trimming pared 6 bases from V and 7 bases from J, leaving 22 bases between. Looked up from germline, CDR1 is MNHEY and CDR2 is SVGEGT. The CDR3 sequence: CASSGFGRGIGQPQHF. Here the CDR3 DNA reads TGTGCCAGCAGCGGCTTTGGCAGGGGCATAGGGCAGCCCCAGCATTTT.

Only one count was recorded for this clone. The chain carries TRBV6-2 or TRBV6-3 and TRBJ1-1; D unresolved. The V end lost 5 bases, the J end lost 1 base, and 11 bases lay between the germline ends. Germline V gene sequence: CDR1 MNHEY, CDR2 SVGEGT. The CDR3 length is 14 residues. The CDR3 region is CASSPRLRNTEAFF. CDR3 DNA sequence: TGTGCCAGCAGTCCAAGACTGCGGAACACTGAAGCTTTCTTT.